What follows are 18 T cell receptor beta chains derived from one specimen sequenced in a study of T cell changes during pregnancy in multiple sclerosis. Sequencing used immunoSEQ multiplex PCR; TCRdb keeps in-frame clones, though not all of them. In the table there are around 48,000 clones, 90% of which are singletons. The sample was CD8+ T cells from peripheral blood mononuclear cells, taken before pregnancy. The receptors come from a female donor with multiple sclerosis, enrolled in a pregnancy study.

This chain joins TRBV5-1 and TRBJ2-2; possible D gene TRBD2, 6 bases. Trimming shortened V by 0 bases and J by 5 bases, and 14 bases separated the two germline ends. Looked up from germline, CDR1 is SGHRS and CDR2 is YFSETQ. This CDR3 is built from 16 residues. The CDR3 DNA reads TGCGCCAGCAGCTTGGACCGGGGAGGTGGGACCGGGGAGCTGTTTTTT. Translation: CASSLDRGGGTGELFF.

This chain uses TRBV11-3 with TRBJ1-1; D is possibly TRBD1 (5 bases). The V end lost 4 bases, the J end lost 10 bases, and 16 bases lay between the germline ends. CDR3 length equals 13 residues. CDR1 and CDR2 (germline): SGHNT, YENEEA. CDR3 loop: CASSSGRGSGAFF. CDR3 sequence (DNA): TGTGCCAGCAGCTCCGGGCGGGGGAGCGGAGCTTTCTTT.

Here the CDR3 reads CASSPRGQSQETQYF. Written as DNA, the CDR3 is TGTGCCAGCTCACCACGGGGACAGTCCCAAGAGACCCAGTACTTC. V is TRBV18 and J is TRBJ2-5; the match to TRBD1 covers 7 bases. The CDR3 has 15 residues. The J segment lost 1 base and the V segment lost 1 base, leaving 3 bases of the junction unmatched. The germline V gene encodes CDR1 KGHSH and CDR2 LQKENI. Using reference TRBV18 and TRBJ2-5 for the parts outside the CDR3, the full variable domain is NAGVMQNPRHLVRRRGQEARLRCSPMKGHSHVYWYRQLPEEGLKFMVYLQKENIIDESGMPKERFSAEFPKEGPSILRIQQVVRGDSAAYFCASSPRGQSQETQYFGPGTRLLVL.

The chain uses TRBV5-1 and TRBJ2-3; D is unclear. The CDR3 loop spans 15 amino acids. V was shortened by 0 bases and J by 3 bases, with 11 bases between the two germline ends. In germline, CDR1 is SGHRS, CDR2 YFSETQ. The CDR3 DNA reads TGCGCCAGCAGCTTGGAGTTCAAGAGAACAGATACGCAGTATTTT. Its protein product is CASSLEFKRTDTQYF.

The chain is built from TRBV12-5 and TRBJ2-7; no clear D. V was shortened by 10 bases and J by 0 bases, with 13 bases between the two germline ends. This CDR3 contains 13 residues. The germline V gene encodes CDR1 LGHNT and CDR2 FRNRAP. CDR3 DNA: TGTGCTACCCTGTGGTCCGGCTCCTACGAGCAGTACTTC. Residues: CATLWSGSYEQYF.

This chain joins TRBV4-3 and TRBJ1-3; D is possibly TRBD1 (6 bases). Germline CDR1 LGHNA, CDR2 YSLEER. Deletions cut 0 bases from V and 5 bases from J, with 17 bases between. The CDR3 extends over 17 amino acids. The CDR3 sequence is CASSQDRGGGSRNTIYF. The CDR3 DNA is TGCGCCAGCAGCCAAGATAGGGGGGGTGGATCTAGAAACACCATATATTTT.

The chain couples TRBV5-4 to TRBJ2-7; TRBD1 matches at 10 bases. Trimming took 1 base from V and 6 from J; bases not matched to a gene: 7. The V gene's germline CDR1 is SGHNT and CDR2 YYREEE (reference sequence). CDR3 length: 15 residues. In nucleotides, the CDR3 is TGTGCCAGCAGCTTGAGGACAGGGGGGTTTGGCGAGCAGTACTTC. As protein: CASSLRTGGFGEQYF.

The chain carries TRBV2 and TRBJ1-1, with D possibly TRBD1 on 5 matching bases. The V end lost 0 bases, the J end lost 4 bases, and 9 bases lay between the germline ends. Germline V lookup: CDR1 SNHLY, CDR2 FYNNEI. CDR3 length: 14 residues. The CDR3 here is CASSEARGSTEAFF. DNA for the CDR3: TGTGCCAGCAGTGAAGCGCGGGGGAGCACTGAAGCTTTCTTT.

This clone appeared once. This chain joins TRBV7-2 and TRBJ1-1; 8 positions match TRBD1. The CDR3 runs 16 residues. Unmatched junction bases numbered 9, after V lost 3 bases and J lost 3 bases. CDR1 is SGHTA and CDR2 is FQGNSA in the germline V gene. The CDR3 DNA reads TGTGCCAGCAGCTTGGGTAACAGGGGGAGGTACACTGAAGCTTTCTTT. Its translation: CASSLGNRGRYTEAFF.

This chain joins TRBV13 and TRBJ2-7; 9 nucleotides line up with TRBD1. Germline values: CDR1 PRHDT, CDR2 FYEKMQ (reference sequence). The CDR3 extends over 16 amino acids. Trimming at V came to 4 bases and at J to 5 bases, leaving 12 bases not matched to a gene. The CDR3 DNA sequence: TGTGCCAGCAGCTCCGCGGCGGGGACAGGGCTTAACGAGCAGTACTTC. It codes for CASSSAAGTGLNEQYF.

The chain employs TRBV6-1 and TRBJ2-5; weak D call: TRBD2 (7 bases). This CDR3 comprises 16 residues. The germline gives CDR1 MNHNS, CDR2 SASEGT. Trimming removed 0 bases at V and 4 bases at J, with 15 bases between. CDR3 in DNA: TGTGCCAGCAGTGAAGCGGGGGGGACAAGGGGAGAGACCCAGTACTTC. The encoded protein is CASSEAGGTRGETQYF.

This sequence joins TRBV7-3 and TRBJ2-3; 9 bases are a match to TRBD2. The germline CDR1 and CDR2 sequences are SGHTA and FQGTGA. V gave up 6 bases and J gave up 2 bases; unmatched junction bases: 6. The CDR3 contains 15 residues. CDR3 region: CASSQSGGYTDTQYF. CDR3 bases: TGTGCCAGCAGTCAGAGCGGGGGGTACACAGATACGCAGTATTTT.

The chain combines TRBV16 with TRBJ2-3, with a possible D match to TRBD2 (6 bases). The CDR3 has 15 amino acids. V was clipped by 3 bases and J by 2 bases, with 12 bases between them. Germline CDR1 and CDR2: KGHSY and FQNENV. CDR3 coding DNA: TGTGCCAGCAGCCAGGGTAGCGGTCTCACAGATACGCAGTATTTT. Protein product: CASSQGSGLTDTQYF.

The gene calls are TRBV7-6 and TRBJ1-5; D call uncertain. CDR1 SGHVS and CDR2 FNYEAQ come from the germline V gene. The CDR3 length is 13 residues. V dropped 1 base and J dropped 6 bases, with 7 bases sitting between them. This chain's CDR3 is CASSLEGGQPQHF. In DNA form, the CDR3 reads TGTGCCAGCAGCTTAGAGGGAGGTCAGCCCCAGCATTTT.

The rearrangement joins TRBV5-1 to TRBJ1-3, with D hard to call. Trimming took off 2 bases at V and 0 bases at J, with 9 bases between the two ends. Germline V gene data show CDR1 as SGHRS and CDR2 as YFSETQ. This CDR3 comprises 15 residues. The CDR3 DNA follows: TGCGCCAGCAGCTTATCCGGTGTCTCTGGAAACACCATATATTTT. Protein: CASSLSGVSGNTIYF.

The chain is built from TRBV6-1 and TRBJ2-3; weak D call: TRBD1 (6 bases). In germline, CDR1 is MNHNS, CDR2 SASEGT. Trimming removed 4 bases at V and 3 bases at J, with 17 bases between. The CDR3 spans 16 residues. CDR3 region: CASSGDDRYATDTQYF. DNA for the CDR3: TGTGCCAGCAGTGGAGATGACAGGTATGCGACAGATACGCAGTATTTT.

The chain is built from TRBV7-8 and TRBJ1-2; 11 bases are a match to TRBD1. The CDR3 loop spans 14 amino acids. J gave up 4 bases and V 3 bases, and 1 base lay outside the gene matches. The germline V gene encodes CDR1 SGHVS and CDR2 FQNEAQ. The CDR3 protein is CASSLGQGVYGYTF. The DNA of the CDR3 is TGTGCCAGCAGCTTGGGACAGGGGGTCTATGGCTACACCTTC.

The chain recombines TRBV6-1 with TRBJ1-2; D may be TRBD1 (6 bases). CDR3 length: 15 amino acids. The V gene lost 1 base and the J gene lost 4 bases, with 13 bases spanning the gap. CDR1 is MNHNS, CDR2 SASEGT, per germline. As DNA, the CDR3 is TGTGCCAGCAGTGAAGGTGTGGGGGCGAGCTATGGCTACACCTTC. Its translation is CASSEGVGASYGYTF.